One and the same sample provided the 2 T cell receptor beta chains below, sequenced in a study of CD8 T cells in ankylosing spondylitis. MiXCR was run by TCRdb on the 5' RACE reads, yielding one entry per CDR3 protein. The table includes around 150,000 distinct CDR3 sequences, roughly 31% detected once. The sample comprised synovial fluid, either unsorted or a sorted T cell fraction (not recorded which). The source is a male donor with ankylosing spondylitis.

This clonotype was found many times. The chain employs TRBV20-1 and TRBJ1-6; a weak D match, TRBD1 (5 bases). V was clipped by 3 bases and J by 8 bases, with 17 bases between them. Germline V gene lookup returns CDR1 DFQATT and CDR2 SNEGSKA (reference sequence). This CDR3 region has 15 residues. The CDR3 DNA reads TGCAGTGCTAGCCCGGCCAGGGTGCGGGATTCACCCCTCCACTTT. Protein product: CSASPARVRDSPLHF.

The CDR3 sequence is CASRVGGRDPGANVLTF. CDR3 nucleotides: TGTGCCAGCAGGGTCGGAGGGAGGGATCCTGGGGCCAACGTCCTGACTTTC. The gene calls are TRBV2 and TRBJ2-6, with TRBD2 matching over 7 bases. V lost 6 bases and J lost 2; bases outside the gene matches: 10. The CDR3 contains 17 residues. The V gene's germline CDR1 is SNHLY and CDR2 FYNNEI.